This T cell receptor beta chain comes out of a study of T cell repertoires in cytomegalovirus infection. Turning to the study itself: Public TCR beta signatures indicated both CMV infection and matching HLA type.

MiXCR was run by TCRdb on the reads, yielding one entry per CDR3 protein. The repertoire holds around 310,000 distinct CDR3 sequences, with 25% to 30% as singletons. Details on this clonotype: Its antigen is unidentified.

Whole-study findings and limits: Ex vivo, HLA-C-restricted CMV-specific TCR beta clonotypes prevailed over the rest of the response.

The germline V gene encodes CDR1 DFQATT and CDR2 SNEGSKA (reference sequence). V shed 0 bases and J shed 0 bases, with 27 bases lying between them. This CDR3 region has 21 residues. The V gene is TRBV20-1, the J gene TRBJ2-1; D is perhaps TRBD2 (7 bases). The sample was cultured PBMCs, taken from culture after CMV antigen stimulation. The receptor was derived from a human donor in good health (CMV status not recorded). Some clones in this sample may be carry-over from other donors' samples. Here the CDR3 reads CSARDTQGGGTPPSSYNEQFF. CDR3 DNA sequence: TGCAGTGCTAGAGATACCCAGGGCGGGGGCACCCCACCGAGCTCCTACAATGAGCAGTTCTTC.